This T cell receptor (beta chain) was documented in a study of patients and donors after allogeneic stem cell transplantation. CDR3 length equals 17 residues. Germline V lookup: CDR1 SGHTA, CDR2 FQGNSA. The V and J ends lost 5 bases and 0 bases, in that order; junction bases with no gene match: 9. TCRdb recomputed calls from the RT-PCR reads with MiXCR, one row per CDR3 protein. The data show hundreds of thousands of distinct CDR3 sequences, more than 35% seen once. J is TRBJ2-3 and V is TRBV7-2; TRBD2 matches 9 bases. The TCR sequence derives from a human donor who was either an allogeneic HSCT recipient or a stem cell or donor lymphocyte infusion donor (not recorded which). It is not recorded whose cells these are; they may come from a transplant donor. Sequences were obtained from blood, either unsorted or a sorted T cell fraction (not recorded which). This chain's CDR3 is CASSIIAGAISTDTQYF. Written as DNA, the CDR3 is TGTGCCAGCAGCATAATAGCGGGGGCCATAAGCACAGATACGCAGTATTTT.